These T cell receptor beta chains were read from a single sample in a study of T cell changes during pregnancy in multiple sclerosis. Assay used: immunoSEQ multiplex PCR; TCRdb lists only in-frame clones, some missing. The sample lists tens of thousands of clones; 85% to 90% were seen once. The material sequenced was CD4+ T cells from peripheral blood mononuclear cells, taken in the first trimester of pregnancy. The source of these receptors is a female donor with multiple sclerosis, enrolled in a pregnancy study. CDR3s include the opening cysteine and the closing phenylalanine or tryptophan. Each record gives: D gene, clone size, J gene, V gene, CDR3 protein, CDR3 DNA. A D gene is named only where the DNA matches it firmly. Clone size appears in some rows only: once, few, many, or a class for an expanded clone.

d_gene: TRBD2; abundance: .; j_gene: TRBJ2-7; v_gene: TRBV11-2; CDR3aa: CASSPTSGRYEQYF; CDR3nt: TGTGCCAGCAGCCCGACTAGCGGGAGATACGAGCAGTACTTC
d_gene: TRBD1; abundance: .; j_gene: TRBJ2-7; v_gene: TRBV27; CDR3aa: CASSRQGAGSYEQYF; CDR3nt: TGTGCCAGCAGCCGACAGGGGGCGGGCTCCTACGAGCAGTACTTC
d_gene: .; abundance: .; j_gene: TRBJ1-2; v_gene: TRBV7-9; CDR3aa: CASSPAGGRNGYTF; CDR3nt: TGTGCCAGCAGCCCCGCCGGGGGTCGGAATGGCTACACCTTC
d_gene: .; abundance: .; j_gene: TRBJ1-1; v_gene: TRBV7-3; CDR3aa: CASSLGQNTEAFF; CDR3nt: TGTGCCAGCAGTCTCGGACAAAACACTGAAGCTTTCTTT
d_gene: .; abundance: .; j_gene: TRBJ2-7; v_gene: TRBV19; CDR3aa: CASSMGGASSYEQYF; CDR3nt: TGTGCCAGTAGTATGGGTGGGGCCTCGTCCTACGAGCAGTACTTC
d_gene: TRBD1; abundance: once; j_gene: TRBJ1-2; v_gene: TRBV11-3; CDR3aa: CASSPQTGYGYTF; CDR3nt: TGTGCCAGCAGCCCTCAGACAGGGTATGGCTACACCTTC
d_gene: .; abundance: .; j_gene: TRBJ1-2; v_gene: TRBV19; CDR3aa: CASRMGAPNYGYTF; CDR3nt: TGTGCCAGTAGGATGGGGGCACCCAACTATGGCTACACCTTC
d_gene: .; abundance: .; j_gene: TRBJ2-2; v_gene: TRBV28; CDR3aa: CASPSPDTGELFF; CDR3nt: TGTGCCAGCCCGAGTCCCGACACCGGGGAGCTGTTTTTT
d_gene: .; abundance: .; j_gene: TRBJ2-1; v_gene: TRBV7-2; CDR3aa: CASSSKGGPSASSYNEQFF; CDR3nt: TGTGCCAGCAGCTCCAAAGGGGGCCCTAGCGCTAGCTCCTACAATGAGCAGTTCTTC
d_gene: .; abundance: .; j_gene: TRBJ2-7; v_gene: TRBV28; CDR3aa: CACGARYEQYF; CDR3nt: TGTGCTTGCGGGGCGAGATACGAGCAGTACTTC
d_gene: TRBD2; abundance: .; j_gene: TRBJ2-5; v_gene: TRBV7-6; CDR3aa: CASSLPGGGGIQETQYF; CDR3nt: TGTGCCAGCAGCTTACCAGGTGGCGGGGGGATTCAAGAGACCCAGTACTTC